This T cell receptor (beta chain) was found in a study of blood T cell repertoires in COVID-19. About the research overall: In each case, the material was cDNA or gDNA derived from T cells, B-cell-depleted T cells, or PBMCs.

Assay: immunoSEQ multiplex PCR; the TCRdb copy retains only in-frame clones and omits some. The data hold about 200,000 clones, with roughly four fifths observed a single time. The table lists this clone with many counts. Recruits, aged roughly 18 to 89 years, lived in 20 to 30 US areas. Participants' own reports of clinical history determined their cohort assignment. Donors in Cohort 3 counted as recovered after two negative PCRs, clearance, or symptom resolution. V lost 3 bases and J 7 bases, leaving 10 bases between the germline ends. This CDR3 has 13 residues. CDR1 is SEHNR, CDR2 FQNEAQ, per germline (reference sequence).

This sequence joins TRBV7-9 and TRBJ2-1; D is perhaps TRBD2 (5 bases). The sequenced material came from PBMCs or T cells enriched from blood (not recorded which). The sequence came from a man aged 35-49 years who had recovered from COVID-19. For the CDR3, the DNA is TGTGCCAGCAGCTTGACTACGGGGAATGAGCAGTTCTTC. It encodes CASSLTTGNEQFF.